A selection of T cell receptor beta chains follows, all from one sample in a study of T cell responses to AZD1222 COVID-19 vaccine. Sequencing was performed with immunoSEQ multiplex PCR; in TCRdb, only in-frame clones are kept and a portion is missing. This table has some 85,000 clones, roughly 90% appearing once. The material was peripheral blood, obtained on day 0 of AZD1222 vaccination. These receptors were taken from an adult in good health. The CDR3 runs from the conserved cysteine through the conserved F or W.

j_gene: TRBJ2-5; v_gene: TRBV12-5; CDR3aa: CASGTRPGLAPETQYF
j_gene: TRBJ2-6; v_gene: TRBV30; CDR3aa: CAWTQGEYGANVLTF
j_gene: TRBJ1-5; v_gene: TRBV19; CDR3aa: CASSIMTGNQPQHF
j_gene: TRBJ1-3; v_gene: TRBV10-3; CDR3aa: CAISESASGNTIYF
j_gene: TRBJ1-1; v_gene: TRBV25-1; CDR3aa: CASSRTGQDPEAFF
j_gene: TRBJ2-6; v_gene: TRBV27; CDR3aa: CASSRTAGANVLTF
j_gene: TRBJ2-7; v_gene: TRBV11-2; CDR3aa: CASSLTTEGAGFSEQYF
j_gene: TRBJ2-1; v_gene: TRBV7-9; CDR3aa: CASSKGQGTYNEQFF
j_gene: TRBJ2-3; v_gene: TRBV6-2/TRBV6-3; CDR3aa: CASSYPTSGRPAVLSTDTQYF
j_gene: TRBJ2-7; v_gene: TRBV7-8; CDR3aa: CASGRQGAWEQYF
j_gene: TRBJ2-5; v_gene: TRBV7-8; CDR3aa: CASSLFRDSQETQYF
j_gene: TRBJ1-5; v_gene: TRBV9; CDR3aa: CASSVAGGSNQPQHF
j_gene: TRBJ2-1; v_gene: TRBV2; CDR3aa: CASRTDTANEQFF
j_gene: TRBJ2-7; v_gene: TRBV7-7; CDR3aa: CASSLDSRIGPSCHEQYF
j_gene: TRBJ2-5; v_gene: TRBV7-6; CDR3aa: CASSLVVSGGLEETQYF
j_gene: TRBJ1-5; v_gene: TRBV3-1/TRBV3-2; CDR3aa: CASSQDGTANQPQHF
j_gene: TRBJ1-5; v_gene: TRBV19; CDR3aa: CASSIAGTGVVDQPQHF
j_gene: TRBJ2-6; v_gene: TRBV5-5; CDR3aa: CASSLFSSGANVLTF
j_gene: TRBJ1-5; v_gene: TRBV7-3; CDR3aa: CASSSGKGQPQHF
j_gene: TRBJ1-4; v_gene: TRBV4-1; CDR3aa: CASSQGSGGAGEKLFF
j_gene: TRBJ1-1; v_gene: TRBV28; CDR3aa: CASRSGGNTEAFF
j_gene: TRBJ2-6; v_gene: TRBV12-3/TRBV12-4; CDR3aa: CASKTRANVLTF
j_gene: TRBJ1-4; v_gene: TRBV5-5; CDR3aa: CASSLAGGGPSTNEKLFF
j_gene: TRBJ2-1; v_gene: TRBV27; CDR3aa: CASKIPGTNNEQFF
j_gene: TRBJ2-5; v_gene: TRBV5-8; CDR3aa: CASSLGAAYQETQYF
j_gene: TRBJ2-1; v_gene: TRBV9; CDR3aa: CASSGTSAYNEQFF
j_gene: TRBJ1-2; v_gene: TRBV5-4; CDR3aa: CASSVGQGVGGYTF
j_gene: TRBJ2-7; v_gene: TRBV27; CDR3aa: CASSPYTGSSYEQYF
j_gene: TRBJ1-2; v_gene: TRBV6-5; CDR3aa: CASRIVGGDGYTF
j_gene: TRBJ1-1; v_gene: TRBV3-1/TRBV3-2; CDR3aa: CASSQDIRPTLGAFF
j_gene: TRBJ1-6; v_gene: TRBV2; CDR3aa: CASRGQGGFSNSPLHF
j_gene: TRBJ1-1; v_gene: TRBV6-6; CDR3aa: CASSTGTNTEAFF
j_gene: TRBJ1-5; v_gene: TRBV27; CDR3aa: CASRGGDQPQHF
j_gene: TRBJ1-6; v_gene: TRBV11-3; CDR3aa: CASSPGADNSPLHF
j_gene: TRBJ2-7; v_gene: TRBV9; CDR3aa: CASSVGGQAREQYF
j_gene: TRBJ2-3; v_gene: TRBV7-2; CDR3aa: CASSLDGISPDTQYF
j_gene: TRBJ1-6; v_gene: TRBV7-8; CDR3aa: CASSLGVLDISPLHF
j_gene: TRBJ2-1; v_gene: TRBV5-1; CDR3aa: CASSSAVTSGTENEQFF
j_gene: TRBJ1-2; v_gene: TRBV30; CDR3aa: CAWSVQDYGYTF
j_gene: TRBJ2-5; v_gene: TRBV24-1; CDR3aa: CATSDHRDHQETQYF
j_gene: TRBJ1-2; v_gene: TRBV4-1; CDR3aa: CASRQVGRAYGYTF